This TCR beta chain comes out of a study of blood T cells in healthy people across ages (dated by TCRdb to the mid-2010s). For the study in its entirety: In model experiments, roughly one uniquely barcoded TCR beta cDNA molecule per two T cells was captured by template switching. The study measured age-related changes in TCR beta repertoire diversity using deep sequencing normalized with unique cDNA molecular identifiers. Four age groups were formed from the donors: young (average about 16 years), middle-aged (around 41), aged (around 62) and long-lived (around 82). Donors of different ages were randomly distributed across sequencing lanes to avoid experimental bias. For two donors (one aged 18 to 30 and one aged 80 or older), the study analyzed two additional independent replicas of 1 million unique cDNA reads from the same blood draw. Summary of the overall study and its limitations: Conclusive comparison of naive and antigen-experienced compartments was prevented by the profiling of bulk unsorted PBMCs. Compared with the aged group, the long-lived group had more naive CD4+ T cells, fewer expanded clones and increased TCR diversity, a pattern suggesting age selection. As age increased, observed TCR beta diversity per million T cells dropped in a roughly linear way, and a significant reduction was already evident by age about 40. Donor CMV infection status was unknown, potentially confounding age-related changes in expanded clonotypes. Total diversity estimates from one million sequenced T cells were considered lower bounds and underestimates. Observed TCR beta diversity correlated strongly with the percentage of naive T cells measured by flow cytometry.

The donors were 40 or so Caucasian individuals from Russia, aged roughly 6 to 100 years, who were systemically healthy. Each donor gave 8 to 10 milliliters of peripheral blood, collected into EDTA-treated Vacutainer tubes. Ficoll-Paque density-gradient centrifugation was used to isolate PBMCs, with at least 6.5 million per sample. Total RNA was extracted from PBMCs with Trizol reagent, with at least 5 micrograms obtained per sample. For every donor, flow cytometry on a PBMC aliquot measured the percentage of naive CD45RAhigh/CD27high T cells. Points on this clonotype: Its antigen is not yet known. The sample holds no much larger clone one base away, and base qualities are not on file.

Library construction relied on 5' RACE. Sequencing took place on an Illumina HiSeq 2500. A second PCR of about 6 to 11 cycles was performed with a sample-barcoded 5' primer and a J-beta primer mix. A template-switch 5' adaptor carrying 12 random nucleotides introduced a unique molecular identifier onto each TCR beta cDNA molecule. Each sample yielded at least 3 million CDR3-containing paired-end reads. First-strand cDNA synthesis was performed from all RNA using the Mint cDNA synthesis kit, with priming by a TRBC-specific oligonucleotide. Following uracil-DNA glycosylase treatment, a first 18-cycle PCR with universal primers M1SS and BC2_uni_R was performed on all cDNA. The study's own analysis went as follows. For normalization, 1 million high-quality reads were randomly selected from each sample, with every read carrying a distinct molecular identifier. Instead of being binned into consensus sequences, reads that shared molecular identifiers were thrown out. MiTCR, run with a Q25 quality threshold and the strictest error-elimination algorithm, handled CDR3 identification, clonotype clustering and error correction. Lower-bound total TCR beta diversity was estimated with a nonparametric unseen species model using Euler transformation. TCRdb handled the public reads itself, with Q25 trimming in fastp and clone calling in MiXCR, and kept productive beta chains. Identical CDR3 proteins give one entry, which carries the most common genes and DNA. The V and J calls come from TCRdb's annotation, not from the publication. This sample has approximately 1,000,000 distinct CDR3 sequences in its table, and around 43% of those were observed once. The ten largest make up approximately 17% of the sample.

Trimming takes 0 bases off V and 3 bases off J; junction bases not matched to a gene: 5. The germline V gene yields SGHTS for CDR1 and YDEGEE for CDR2. Spanning cysteine to phenylalanine, the CDR3 consists of 16 amino acids. The read is trimmed to its CDR3 DNA, 48 bases read in frame from base 1. The chain joins TRBV5-8 to TRBJ1-1; 10 bases in the middle match TRBD1. This TCR was sampled from a woman aged 60-75 years in good health. The sample comprised blood. This receptor has the CDR3 CASSLEDRGRDTEAFF. Read as DNA, the sequence is TGTGCCAGCAGCTTGGAAGACAGGGGGCGGGACACTGAAGCTTTCTTT.